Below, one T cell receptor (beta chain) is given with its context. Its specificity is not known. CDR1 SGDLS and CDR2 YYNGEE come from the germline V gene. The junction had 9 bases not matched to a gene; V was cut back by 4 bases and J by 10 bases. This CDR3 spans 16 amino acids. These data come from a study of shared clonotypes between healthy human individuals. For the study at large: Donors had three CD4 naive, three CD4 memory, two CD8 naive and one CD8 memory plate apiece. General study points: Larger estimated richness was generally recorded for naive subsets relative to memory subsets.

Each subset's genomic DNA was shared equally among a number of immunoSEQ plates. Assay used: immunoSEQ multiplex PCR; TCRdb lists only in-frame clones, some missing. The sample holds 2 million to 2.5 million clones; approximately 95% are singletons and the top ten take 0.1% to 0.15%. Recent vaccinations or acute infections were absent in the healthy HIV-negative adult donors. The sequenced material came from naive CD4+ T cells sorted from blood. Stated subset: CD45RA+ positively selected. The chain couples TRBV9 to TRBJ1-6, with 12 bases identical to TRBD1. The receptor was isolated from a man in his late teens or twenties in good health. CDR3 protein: CASSYRDRGRDSPLHF. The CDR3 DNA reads TGTGCCAGCAGCTACCGGGACAGGGGGCGCGACTCACCCCTCCACTTT. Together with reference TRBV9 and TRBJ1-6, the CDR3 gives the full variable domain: DSGVTQTPKHLITATGQRVTLRCSPRSGDLSVYWYQQSLDQGLQFLIQYYNGEERAKGNILERFSAQQFPDLHSELNLSSLELGDSALYFCASSYRDRGRDSPLHFGNGTRLTVT.